The 19 T cell receptor beta chains below come from one sample, sequenced in a study of CD8+ T cells in alopecia areata. Treatment indicated: oral pan-JAK inhibitor, 5-10 mg twice daily. RNA, once extracted, was reverse transcribed into cDNA for use as the sequencing template. Assay used: immunoSEQ multiplex PCR; TCRdb lists only in-frame clones, some missing. Here the sample spans around 160,000 clones, approximately 62% being singletons. The sample here was CD4+ T cells sorted from blood, taken at week 24, from a patient treated with tofacitinib. The source of these receptors is a human donor with alopecia areata.

This clone was recorded only once. The J gene is TRBJ1-2, the V gene TRBV5-6; no clear D. Looked up from germline, CDR1 is SGHDT and CDR2 is YYEEEE. V lost 4 bases to trimming and J lost 8 bases, with 15 bases between them. The CDR3 extends over 13 amino acids. CDR3 DNA sequence: TGTGCCAGCAGCCACAACGGAGGGAGCGGCTACACCTTC. It yields the protein CASSHNGGSGYTF.

CDR3 coding DNA: TGTGCCAGCAGGCCGGGGACTACATCCTACAATGAGCAGTTCTTC. As protein: CASRPGTTSYNEQFF. V and J are TRBV2 and TRBJ2-1; 7 bases agree with TRBD2. Germline CDR1 is SNHLY and CDR2 is FYNNEI. This CDR3 contains 15 residues. V lost 6 bases to trimming and J lost 1 base; unmatched junction nucleotides: 6.

The rearrangement joins TRBV29-1 to TRBJ2-5, with 11 bases identical to TRBD1. CDR3 size: 13 residues. Germline V gene lookup returns CDR1 SQVTM and CDR2 ANQGSEA. J lost 5 bases, V lost 3 bases, and 2 bases had no gene match. The CDR3 DNA sequence: TGCAGCGTTGATGGGACAGGGGGGGAGACCCAGTACTTC. Amino acid sequence: CSVDGTGGETQYF.

This clone was counted a few times. The genes are TRBV25-1 and TRBJ2-3; no definite D call. V was clipped by 4 bases and J by 0 bases, with 5 bases between them. CDR1 is MGHDK and CDR2 is SYGVNS in the germline V gene. This CDR3 region has 13 residues. The CDR3 loop is CASSVPSTDTQYF. The CDR3 nucleotides read TGTGCCAGCAGTGTCCCTAGCACAGATACGCAGTATTTT.

The rearrangement uses TRBV27 and TRBJ1-4, with a possible D match to TRBD1 (5 bases). The CDR3 runs 15 residues. V shed 3 bases and J shed 5 bases, with 13 bases lying between them. Germline V gene sequence: CDR1 MNHEY, CDR2 SMNVEV (reference sequence). DNA of the CDR3: TGTGCCAGCAGTTTTTGGGGGAGTGGGAATGAAAAACTGTTTTTT. Translation gives CASSFWGSGNEKLFF.

The V gene is TRBV7-9, the J gene TRBJ2-7, with 7 bases lining up with TRBD1. V gave up 7 bases and J gave up 3 bases; unmatched junction bases: 6. The CDR3 is 13 amino acids. Germline assignment: CDR1 SEHNR and CDR2 FQNEAQ (reference sequence). CDR3 sequence: CASTQGQIYEQYF. The CDR3 region has the DNA TGTGCCAGCACCCAGGGACAGATCTACGAGCAGTACTTC.

The V and J genes are TRBV2 and TRBJ2-3; the match to TRBD2 covers 10 bases. The CDR3 has 15 amino acids. V shed 5 bases, J shed 6 bases, and the junction held 8 bases outside the gene matches. The germline V gene encodes CDR1 SNHLY and CDR2 FYNNEI. The CDR3 nucleotides are TGTGCCAGCAGTCCCCTAGCGGGGGTTCTGGATACGCAGTATTTT. Translation gives CASSPLAGVLDTQYF.

The rearrangement links TRBV7-2 to TRBJ2-6; D unclear. CDR1 and CDR2 from the germline V gene are SGHTA and FQGNSA. Between the trimmed V and J ends, which lost 1 base and 2 bases, there was a span of 3 bases. The CDR3 sequence is 14 residues long. The CDR3 region has the DNA TGTGCCAGCAGCTTAGGGACTGGGGCCAACGTCCTGACTTTC. This codes for CASSLGTGANVLTF.

This chain connects TRBV29-1 to TRBJ1-5; D is uncertain. The germline gives CDR1 SQVTM, CDR2 ANQGSEA. V gave up 6 bases and J gave up 0 bases, with 12 bases separating them. This CDR3 has 14 residues. CDR3: CSVMEGGSNQPQHF. In DNA form, the CDR3 reads TGCAGCGTCATGGAGGGTGGTAGCAATCAGCCCCAGCATTTT.

This clone was seen only a few times. The chain uses TRBV5-1 and TRBJ2-3, with TRBD1 matching 7 bases. The CDR3 is made up of 14 amino acids. J was trimmed by 1 base and V by 5 bases; bases with no gene match: 4. CDR1 and CDR2 (germline): SGHRS, YFSETQ. CDR3 coding DNA: TGCGCCAGCAGAAACGACAGGGGCACAGATACGCAGTATTTT. Its translation: CASRNDRGTDTQYF.

The chain combines TRBV30 with TRBJ2-4; tentative D call: TRBD2 (6 bases). The CDR3 is 11 amino acids. The V gene's germline CDR1 is GTSNPN and CDR2 SVGIG (reference sequence). The ends were cut back, 1 base at V and 14 bases at J, with 12 bases in the middle. The CDR3 DNA reads TGTGCCTGGAGTGCGGGACCTAGCGAGTACTTC. Its protein product is CAWSAGPSEYF.

This clone was seen a handful of times. This chain links TRBV25-1 with TRBJ1-6; 7 positions match TRBD1. The CDR3 sequence is 13 residues long. Germline loops: CDR1 MGHDK, CDR2 SYGVNS. V was clipped by 4 bases and J by 9 bases; unmatched bases: 3. DNA of the CDR3: TGTGCCAGCAGTGCCGCAGGGGGTTCACCCCTCCACTTT. Translation: CASSAAGGSPLHF.

The gene calls are TRBV5-1 and TRBJ2-3; D unresolved. V lost 4 bases and J 2 bases, leaving 11 bases between the germline ends. CDR3 size: 14 residues. Per germline, CDR1 SGHRS and CDR2 YFSETQ. The CDR3: CASSLQKNTDTQYF. DNA for the CDR3: TGCGCCAGCAGCCTTCAGAAAAACACAGATACGCAGTATTTT.

The gene calls are TRBV4-2 and TRBJ2-3; 8 bases align to TRBD2. This CDR3 contains 17 residues. Germline lookup yields CDR1 LGHNA and CDR2 YNFKEQ. Trimming took 5 bases from V and 2 from J; bases not matched to a gene: 12. The CDR3: CASSSPTGGTTTDTQYF. As DNA, the CDR3 is TGTGCCAGCAGCTCCCCCACGGGGGGGACCACCACAGATACGCAGTATTTT.

This clone showed up just a few times. The rearrangement uses TRBV5-1 and TRBJ2-1; TRBD2 might be the D (5 bases). V lost 0 bases and J lost 7, with 17 bases in between. The germline V gene has CDR1 SGHRS and CDR2 YFSETQ. This CDR3 is built from 16 residues. The CDR3 sequence is CASSLAVQVWRNEQFF. The CDR3, as DNA: TGCGCCAGCAGCTTGGCTGTCCAAGTCTGGAGGAATGAGCAGTTCTTC.

This sequence joins TRBV29-1 and TRBJ2-2; D is possibly TRBD1 or TRBD2 (5 bases each). The ends were cut back, 2 bases at V and 0 bases at J, with 10 bases in the middle. The CDR3 spans 15 residues. Germline-derived CDR1 and CDR2 are SQVTM and ANQGSEA. The CDR3 nucleotides are TGCAGCGTTGAAATGGGGACGACGAACACCGGGGAGCTGTTTTTT. Residues: CSVEMGTTNTGELFF.

This clone was recorded at least ten times. The chain joins TRBV7-8 to TRBJ1-6; D is undetermined. Per the germline V gene, CDR1 is SGHVS and CDR2 is FQNEAQ. V was trimmed by 1 base and J by 12 bases, leaving 4 bases between them. This CDR3 spans 11 amino acids. In DNA form, the CDR3 reads TGTGCCAGCAGCTTAGGTGAACCCCTCCACTTT. Its translation: CASSLGEPLHF.

V usage is TRBV30 and J usage is TRBJ1-5; possibly TRBD1 for D (5 bases). The germline gives CDR1 GTSNPN, CDR2 SVGIG (reference sequence). Trimming took off 0 bases at V and 4 bases at J, with 7 bases between the two ends. The CDR3 is 13 residues long. CDR3 DNA: TGTGCCTGGAGTGTACGACAGAATCAGCCCCAGCATTTT. Amino acids: CAWSVRQNQPQHF.

There are a few counts of this clone. Other DNA sequences in the same sample also yield this CDR3. The chain employs TRBV29-1 and TRBJ2-3; the D gene is possibly TRBD2 (5 bases). The CDR3 extends over 12 amino acids. V lost 3 bases, J lost 3 bases, and 7 bases lay in between. Germline-derived CDR1 and CDR2 are SQVTM and ANQGSEA. The CDR3 protein is CSVDGGTDTQYF. CDR3 nucleotide sequence: TGCAGCGTTGATGGCGGGACAGATACGCAGTATTTT.